This T cell receptor (beta chain) was obtained from a study of cytomegalovirus exposure and HLA in healthy donors (dated 2017 in TCRdb). About the full investigation: An earlier analysis of roughly 610 of the donors reported around 280 Gb of sequence data and 117 million unique TCR beta sequences obtained from 150 million to 200 million T cells. About five DR-DQ haplotypes were treated as single units for association and clustering because of strong linkage in the cohort. Donor age, sex, ethnicity and CMV serostatus were collected together with the repertoire data. In an earlier analysis of about 590 of the donors, high-throughput TCR beta sequencing was used to judge whether each TCR beta V gene segment behaved as functional or pseudogenic. Using immunosequencing, the study profiled T cell repertoires from about 650 subjects and related those repertoires to cytomegalovirus serostatus. A later analysis re-examined previously published TCR beta repertoires from hundreds of donors and added high-resolution HLA genotyping to investigate patterns of TCR occurrence. The number of donors typed differed by locus, with about 629-640 for A, B, C, DRB1 and DQB1, roughly 520 for DQA1, 600 to 610 for DPA1, and about 450 for DPB1. Of the 300 to 400 genotyped donors, approximately 80% fell in the genetic ancestry cluster associated with self-reported Caucasian donors. Genome-wide SNP genotypes for about 65% of the 666 donors were used in a later genetic analysis, which treated that subset as a discovery cohort. High-throughput TCR immunosequencing, statistical association of individual TCRs with disease status, and machine learning were combined to predict cytomegalovirus infection status. Along with the roughly 700-subject first cohort, a separate validation cohort of over a hundred different subjects was used. About 300 gigabases of sequencing data and tens of millions of unique TCR sequences were included in an early release covering roughly 600 HLA-typed donors. Across about 370 genotyped donors of the cohort, an average of 235,054 unique TCR beta nucleotide sequences per donor were sequenced, and around 20% of those sequences were non-productive. Rather than drawing on any new phenotypic data, the later analysis identified candidate immune exposures from TCR beta sequences and the way those sequences occurred across donors. All discovery cohort repertoires had been generated using a single sequencing platform. The study aimed to test whether signatures of past pathogen exposure could be identified by cataloging public T cell receptors. HLA typing included class I and class II loci at four-digit resolution.

The CDR3 runs 14 residues from the cysteine to the phenylalanine. Here the CDR3 DNA is all that survives: 42 bases in frame from base 1. The germline V gene supplies CDR1 MGHDK and CDR2 SYGVNS. Here V drops 2 bases and J drops 4 bases, and the junction holds 4 bases not matched to any gene. The paper as a whole reports these results and caveats: Roughly uniform sequencing depth across donors was assumed in presence/absence analyses, although this assumption may not hold. Three of the identified cytomegalovirus-associated TCR beta chains were confirmed in vitro to be specific for cytomegalovirus antigens. Because counts were too low, about 18 rarely observed V segments, including chromosome 9 orphons, were left out of the earlier analysis of roughly 600 of the donors. Immune exposure information for the cohort was limited to CMV serostatus. At a false discovery rate of 0.05, a later analysis linked approximately 18,000 TCR beta sequences to specific HLA alleles. A cluster of highly shared sequence variants was judged likely to be a technical artifact of the sequencing pipeline. Linkage disequilibrium might explain the correlated functional status among segregating V segments, but an unknown experimental factor could not be ruled out. A later analysis reported that several top co-occurrence clusters appeared linked to parvovirus B19, influenza, CMV and Epstein-Barr virus. The cohort was sequenced for TCR beta chains only, and without alpha or paired-chain data the features that could be detected were limited. Strong co-occurrence of HLA alleles, especially DR and DQ, made assigning TCR associations to individual alleles difficult. In both the original and validation cohorts, the classifier was reported to diagnose cytomegalovirus status with high specificity and sensitivity. Across donors, most TCR sequences were observed very rarely, whereas some public TCRs were present in many individuals. Some IMGT-functional V segments, including TRBV6-2 and TRBV6-3, could not be told apart with the 87-base-pair reads, so those segments were excluded. The authors suggested that the approach could potentially be generalized to other disease states and immunological phenotypes. In the study, around 150 TCR beta chains were listed as associated with cytomegalovirus. A further reported finding was that TCR beta sequences accurately predicted the HLA-A and HLA-B alleles for most subjects in the first cohort. In a later analysis, HLA-associated TCR beta chains were found to be more clonally expanded and to have lower generation probabilities than equally common non-associated chains. V-gene and J-gene trimming of TCR beta chains was associated with a missense DCLRE1C variant in a later genetic analysis, and the association was replicated in an independent cohort. An earlier analysis of several hundred of the donors showed that most TCR beta V segments appeared in productive rearrangements either about 87% or about 30% of the time, which broadly matched IMGT annotations. Because some donors lacked HLA typing at each locus, the association tests relied only on the typed subset. A later analysis found that TCR association rates varied across HLA loci, with DRB1 alleles showing the most associated TCRs and HLA-C alleles the fewest. In a later genetic analysis, fewer N-insertions in productive TCRs were reported among donors in an Asian-associated ancestry cluster than the approximately 710-donor mean. Most CMV-associated TCR beta chains appeared to be HLA-restricted in a later analysis, and the HLA associations seemed to be driven largely by CMV exposure.

In total, approximately 610 healthy bone marrow donors made up the cohort. Cohort members were all nominally healthy when sampled, although unrecorded immune exposures were likely present. Of the approximately 620 cohort members, nearly 300 had a positive CMV serostatus and about 400 had a negative one, while no CMV serostatus was recorded for the donor. Every donor gave a peripheral blood sample, and the peripheral blood mononuclear cells from that sample were used for TCR beta sequencing. Genomic DNA extraction from the blood cell samples was performed with the Qiagen DNeasy Blood Extraction Kit. The receptor library was made with the immunoSEQ multiplex PCR assay. A mixture of 60 forward primers for TCR Vbeta segments and 13 reverse primers for TCR Jbeta segments was used in the multiplex PCR. The CDR3 region of rearranged TCR beta genes was amplified from genomic DNA with a multiplex PCR assay. The amplified TCR beta libraries were sequenced on the Illumina HiSeq System as 87-base-pair reads. In the source study's methods: Across the 700 or so repertoires, a later analysis counted tens of millions of unique TCR beta chains, 9.5 million to 13 million of which were shared by at least two donors. Raw reads were error-corrected and collapsed into unique sequences with a nearest-neighbor algorithm that merged closely related sequences to remove PCR and sequencing errors. To assign V, D and J gene segments, CDR3 sequences were aligned to IMGT reference sequences. For a sequence to be retained, at least a six-nucleotide match to both a V gene segment and a J gene segment was required. A rearrangement counted as productive if the CDR3 had no stop codons and remained in frame with V and J, and every other rearrangement counted as non-productive. Following IMGT convention, CDR3 was defined as the stretch from the second conserved V-encoded cysteine up to the conserved J-encoded phenylalanine. In an earlier analysis of 550 to 650 of the donors, sequences lacking an unambiguous match to a single V gene segment were excluded. In an earlier analysis of 587 of the donors, V segments were called functional above 56.7% productive rearrangements and were called segregating when the between-donor standard deviation exceeded 5%. A statistical classification framework was built for diagnosing cytomegalovirus status from the catalog of TCR beta chain sequences. In a later analysis, TCR nucleotide sequences were compared against IMGT/GENE-DB human TR gene sequences so that V and J genes could be assigned. Using the TCRdist pipeline, a later analysis assigned CDR3 sequences along with most-parsimonious VDJ recombination scenarios. A later analysis defined each TCR beta chain by its CDR3 amino acid sequence plus V-gene family, and excluded reads lacking a unique V-gene family. A later analysis removed roughly 590 highly shared, low-generation-probability nucleotide sequences to deal with suspected cross-contamination and a sequencing artifact. In a later analysis, a clonal expansion index was calculated for each public chain from normalized within-repertoire ranks of inferred template counts. Generation probabilities in a later analysis came from a VDJ recombination model fitted to out-of-frame rearrangements, and those results were checked against IGoR. Hypergeometric tests were used in a later analysis to score TCR-TCR, TCR-HLA and TCR-CMV co-occurrence, with a repertoire-size bias correction applied to the TCR pairs. False discovery rates were estimated in a later analysis by permuting HLA or CMV assignments 20 times. In a later analysis, co-occurring TCRs were grouped using DBSCAN, and TCRdist sequence similarity was added for clustering within HLA-allele-positive subsets. Repertoires with fewer than 30,000 or more than 120,000 public chains were left out of co-occurrence clustering, as were about 5 repertoires with anomalous nucleotide sharing. TCRdb provides this immuneACCESS table in a form limited to in-frame rearrangements. Some clones are lacking; in checked studies, under half of them reflect an unresolved V gene, and why the rest are absent is not known. That table is the source of V, J and clone size, and D and trimming were worked out from the DNA. In all, the sample holds 200,000 to 250,000 clones, and 70% to 90% of those were seen once. Around 1.2% of the sample belongs to the ten largest clones.

A note on this clone: The target of this receptor is not known. It has no much larger one-base neighbor in the sample; base qualities were not kept.

Sequencing was carried out using PBMCs. The receptor comes from a human donor in good health. The rearranged chain carries TRBV25-1 and TRBJ1-2; 7 bases in the middle match TRBD1. The CDR3 region has the sequence CASSERTGSYGYTF. In nucleotides, the sequence is TGTGCCAGCAGTGAACGGACAGGTTCCTATGGCTACACCTTC.